This TCR beta chain was recorded in a study of graft-versus-host responses after intestinal transplantation. Study information: The transplants performed in recipients were multivisceral, liver-intestinal, or isolated intestinal. All recipients were given anti-thymocyte globulin induction, and tacrolimus and steroids were then administered for around three years.

Profiling relied on immunoSEQ multiplex PCR, and the TCRdb table lists in-frame clones only, not all of them. This repertoire shows fewer than 150,000 clones, around nine tenths found once; its top ten account for 0.16%. Overall study findings and caveats: When patients had graft-donor T cell macrochimerism, their allografts held high graft-versus-host to host-versus-graft clonal ratios. GvH clones were identified in recipient marrow, with some first appearing in ileum or blood.

This clone appeared a single time. Its antigen is not identified. This CDR3 region has 16 residues. The germline CDR1 and CDR2 sequences are KGHSH and LQKENI. With 4 bases clipped from V and 0 bases from J, the junction kept 7 bases outside the gene matches. The chain combines TRBV18 with TRBJ2-7; 9 positions match TRBD2. The sequence derives from a human donor who received an intestinal transplant. Here the sequenced sample was unstimulated CD4+ T cells sorted from spleen or lymph node cells, taken before intestinal transplant. CDR3 nucleotides: TGTGCCAGCTCACAGCCGACTAGCGGAAGCTCCTACGAGCAGTACTTC. This sequence encodes CASSQPTSGSSYEQYF.